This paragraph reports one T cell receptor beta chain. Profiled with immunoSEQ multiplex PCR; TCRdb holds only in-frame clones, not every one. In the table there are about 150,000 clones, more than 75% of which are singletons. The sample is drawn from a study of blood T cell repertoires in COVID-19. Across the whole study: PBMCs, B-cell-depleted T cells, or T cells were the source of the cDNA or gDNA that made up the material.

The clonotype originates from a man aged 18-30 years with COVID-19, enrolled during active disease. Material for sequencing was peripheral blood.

CDR3 in amino acids: CASSLFGTGQETQYF. For the CDR3, the DNA is TGTGCCAGCAGCTTATTCGGGACAGGGCAAGAGACCCAGTACTTC. V usage is TRBV7-9 and J usage is TRBJ2-5; 9 bases match TRBD1. The V gene's germline CDR1 is SEHNR and CDR2 FQNEAQ (reference sequence). There are 15 residues in the CDR3. J was trimmed by 2 bases and V by 2 bases; bases with no gene match: 3.